This T cell receptor (beta chain) was obtained from a study of OX40 agonist ivuxolimab in advanced cancers. Whole-study context: Enrolled patients in dose escalation had cancers that were hepatocellular carcinoma, melanoma, renal cell or head and neck cancer. Averaging about 60 years in age, with a range of about 23 to 90, the cohort was about 85% male.

Using immunoSEQ multiplex PCR, the repertoire was profiled, and TCRdb retains in-frame clones only, with some absent. The sample yields some 60,000 clones, around 86% seen once. This CDR3 region has 12 residues. V was pared by 5 bases and J by 2 bases, with 6 bases between. Germline lookup yields CDR1 SEHNR and CDR2 FQNEAQ (reference sequence). The study's findings and limits: With doses of 0.1 to 3.0 mg/kg, CD4+ and CD8+ blood T cells had undergone clonal expansion by week 6.

Concerning this clone: Antigen: not known.

The chain couples TRBV7-9 to TRBJ1-1; D gene uncertain. The clonotype originates from an adult with an advanced solid tumor such as melanoma, head and neck, liver or kidney cancer. The material was CD4+ or CD8+ T cells sorted from blood, obtained in a trial of the OX40 agonist ivuxolimab. CDR3 sequence (DNA): TGTGCCAGCAGCCGGGAAAACACTGAAGCTTTCTTT. Protein: CASSRENTEAFF.